This T cell receptor beta chain was obtained from a study of shared clonotypes between healthy human individuals. With respect to this clone: Other DNA sequences in this specimen translate into the identical CDR3.

The CDR3 contains 14 residues. Looked up from germline, CDR1 is MNHEY and CDR2 is SMNVEV (reference sequence). Trimming removed 6 bases from V and 1 base from J; junction bases left unmatched: 4. Sequencing used immunoSEQ multiplex PCR; TCRdb keeps in-frame clones, though not all of them. The sample lists around 1,100,000 clones, approximately 77% occurring once. The chain carries TRBV27 and TRBJ1-2; TRBD1 matches 8 bases. The clonotype originates from a young man in good health. Some clones in this sample may be carry-over from other donors' samples. The sample comprised memory CD4+ T cells from PBMCs. The subset denotes: CD45RA-negative fraction. The DNA for the CDR3 is TGTGCCAGCAGAGGGACAGGCCGTAACTATGGCTACACCTTC. Its translation: CASRGTGRNYGYTF.